A selection of T cell receptor beta chains follows, all from one sample in a study of cytomegalovirus exposure and HLA in healthy donors. Only in-frame clones appear in the TCRdb table, and some are missing; sequencing was by immunoSEQ multiplex PCR. This table has about 96,000 clones, roughly 74% appearing once. Input material: PBMCs. Every receptor here comes from a female donor in good health and CMV-seropositive. Both conserved end residues are part of each CDR3. A D gene is named only where the DNA matches it firmly. Clone size is stated in some rows and not others, as once, few, many or a class when expanded.

CASSYSSGSAPGRLFF	TGTGCCAGCAGTTACTCTAGCGGGAGCGCACCGGGGCGGCTGTTTTTT	TRBV6-5	TRBJ2-2	TRBD2	.
CASSPQTMNTEAFF	TGTGCCAGCAGCCCACAGACCATGAACACTGAAGCTTTCTTT	TRBV7-8	TRBJ1-1	.	few
CASSLRGGGLSEQYF	TGCGCCAGCAGCTTACGGGGCGGGGGGCTCTCCGAGCAGTACTTC	TRBV5-1	TRBJ2-7	TRBD2	.
CASSLEGGGQPQHF	TGCGCCAGCAGCTTGGAGGGAGGGGGTCAGCCCCAGCATTTT	TRBV5-1	TRBJ1-5	.	once
CASLDRGFEGYTF	TGTGCCAGTTTGGACAGGGGGTTTGAAGGCTACACCTTC	TRBV19	TRBJ1-2	TRBD1	.
CATLPGSGSVGNEQYF	TGTGCCACCCTACCAGGGAGCGGGAGCGTAGGTAACGAGCAGTACTTC	TRBV18	TRBJ2-7	TRBD2	.
CASSELAGLGEKLFF	TGTGCCAGCAGTGAATTGGCAGGGTTAGGGGAAAAACTGTTTTTT	TRBV25-1	TRBJ1-4	.	.
CAWSVGEWGYGYTF	TGTGCCTGGAGTGTTGGGGAGTGGGGCTATGGCTACACCTTC	TRBV30	TRBJ1-2	.	.
CAIRPEGGGYTF	TGTGCCATCAGACCAGAGGGCGGAGGCTACACCTTC	TRBV10-3	TRBJ1-2	.	.
CASSVYWEGVYGYTF	TGTGCCAGCAGTGTCTACTGGGAGGGGGTCTATGGCTACACCTTC	TRBV6-1	TRBJ1-2	.	.
CASSEDGGGAHNEQFF	TGCGCCAGCAGTGAAGACGGCGGGGGGGCCCACAATGAGCAGTTCTTC	TRBV10-1	TRBJ2-1	TRBD2	.
CASSRGGPTGELFF	TGTGCCAGCAGCAGGGGGGGTCCGACCGGGGAGCTGTTTTTT	TRBV7-6	TRBJ2-2	.	.
CASSFSQGANTEAFF	TGTGCCAGCAGCTTCTCACAGGGGGCAAATACTGAAGCTTTCTTT	TRBV11-2	TRBJ1-1	TRBD1	.
CASCRLGTGGTEAFF	TGCGCCAGCTGTCGGTTGGGGACAGGGGGAACTGAAGCTTTCTTT	TRBV4-3	TRBJ1-1	TRBD1	few
CAWSVQQSNQPQHF	TGTGCCTGGAGTGTACAACAGAGCAATCAGCCCCAGCATTTT	TRBV30	TRBJ1-5	.	.
CASSLPRGHPNEQFF	TGTGCCAGCAGTTTGCCCAGGGGGCATCCCAATGAGCAGTTCTTC	TRBV28	TRBJ2-1	TRBD1	few
CASSRTSSGANVLTF	TGTGCCAGCAGCCGGACATCCTCTGGGGCCAACGTCCTGACTTTC	TRBV6-5	TRBJ2-6	.	.
CASSLLTGQGASGANVLTF	TGTGCTAGCAGCTTACTTACTGGGCAGGGGGCCTCCGGGGCCAACGTCCTGACTTTC	TRBV7-7	TRBJ2-6	TRBD1	.
CAWSYMYPYRTAEGTGELFF	TGTGCCTGGAGCTACATGTACCCCTACCGGACTGCTGAAGGCACCGGGGAGCTGTTTTTT	TRBV30	TRBJ2-2	.	.
CATSDRVNTEAFF	TGTGCCACTTCAGACAGGGTGAACACTGAAGCTTTCTTT	TRBV7-2	TRBJ1-1	TRBD1	.
CSVADPSTDTQYF	TGCAGCGTAGCGGACCCTAGCACAGATACGCAGTATTTT	TRBV29-1	TRBJ2-3	.	.
CACHRGVDGDEQFF	TGTGCCTGCCACCGGGGAGTGGACGGGGATGAGCAGTTCTTC	TRBV30	TRBJ2-1	.	.
CASTPGLAGAPPAKNIQYF	TGCGCCAGCACCCCGGGACTAGCGGGGGCCCCTCCGGCCAAAAACATTCAGTACTTC	TRBV4-1	TRBJ2-4	TRBD2	.
CASSLGASNTEAFF	TGTGCCAGCAGCTTAGGGGCTTCGAACACTGAAGCTTTCTTT	TRBV7-3	TRBJ1-1	.	.
CASSSLKGPDTQYF	TGTGCCAGCAGCTCATTAAAGGGGCCAGATACGCAGTATTTT	TRBV7-3	TRBJ2-3	.	.
CASIETDYSGNTIYF	TGTGCCAGCATCGAGACAGATTACTCTGGAAACACCATATATTTT	TRBV7-9	TRBJ1-3	.	.
CASSHGEYYGYTF	TGTGCCAGCAGCCACGGGGAATACTATGGCTACACCTTC	TRBV4-2	TRBJ1-2	.	.
CASKGAPNTEAFF	TGTGCCAGCAAGGGGGCCCCGAACACTGAAGCTTTCTTT	TRBV6-6	TRBJ1-1	TRBD1	.
CASSEKIAGIRELFF	TGTGCCAGCAGTGAAAAGATCGCAGGGATAAGGGAGCTGTTTTTT	TRBV6-4	TRBJ2-2	.	once
CASKPHGQGSNEQFF	TGTGCCAGCAAACCTCATGGACAGGGTAGCAATGAGCAGTTCTTC	TRBV6-5	TRBJ2-1	TRBD1	.
CASSPEGSGRAGGHNEQFF	TGCGCCAGCAGTCCCGAAGGTAGCGGGAGGGCCGGGGGGCACAATGAGCAGTTCTTC	TRBV10-1	TRBJ2-1	TRBD2	.
CASSLGDLGKLFF	TGTGCCAGCAGCCTGGGAGACCTCGGAAAACTGTTTTTT	TRBV7-9	TRBJ1-4	.	.
CASSAQTGTVYEQYF	TGTGCCAGCAGCGCCCAAACCGGGACAGTCTACGAGCAGTACTTC	TRBV6-1	TRBJ2-7	TRBD1	once
CASSQELAGSQETQYF	TGTGCCAGCAGCCAAGAACTAGCGGGTTCCCAAGAGACCCAGTACTTC	TRBV4-2	TRBJ2-5	TRBD2	.
CASSLNGEAFF	TGTGCCAGCAGCTTGAACGGTGAAGCTTTCTTT	TRBV11-2	TRBJ1-1	.	.